This is a list of T cell receptor beta chains from one sample in a study of T cells in Graves' hyperthyroidism and ophthalmopathy. TCRdb processed the multiplex PCR reads anew with MiXCR; each CDR3 protein has one entry. The sample records roughly 560,000 distinct CDR3 sequences, about 15% being singletons. The sequenced material came from blood. These receptors all stem from a woman in her forties with Graves' ophthalmopathy. CDR3s include the opening cysteine and the closing phenylalanine or tryptophan. A D gene is named only where the DNA matches it firmly. The size of a clone is reported for some rows only, either as once, few or many, or as a class for expanded clones.

>TRBJ1-5|many|TRBV19|TRBD1
CASSIRQGLNQPQHF
TGTGCCAGTAGTATTCGACAGGGACTTAATCAGCCCCAGCATTTT
>TRBJ1-2|many|TRBV11-2|.
CASSRGRWTANYGYTF
TGTGCCAGCAGCAGAGGGCGGTGGACAGCTAACTATGGCTACACCTTC
>TRBJ2-7|many|TRBV20-1|.
CSARDGGSYEQYF
TGCAGTGCTAGAGATGGGGGTTCCTACGAGCAGTACTTC
>TRBJ1-5|many|TRBV28|TRBD1
CASSQARGGNQPQHF
TGTGCCAGCAGTCAGGCCAGGGGGGGCAATCAGCCCCAGCATTTT
>TRBJ2-5|few|TRBV9|.
CASSVGSPLGAQYF
TGTGCCAGCAGCGTGGGCTCCCCCCTAGGGGCCCAGTACTTC
>TRBJ1-1|many|TRBV7-8|.
CASSALRWTEAFF
TGTGCCAGCAGCGCCCTGAGGTGGACTGAAGCTTTCTTT
>TRBJ2-7|many|TRBV4-2|TRBD2
CASSQGLADSYEQYF
TGTGCCAGCAGCCAAGGACTAGCGGACTCCTACGAGCAGTACTTC
>TRBJ2-7|.|TRBV27|.
CASSLSFGFYEQYF
TGTGCCAGCAGTTTATCGTTTGGCTTCTACGAGCAGTACTTC
>TRBJ2-2|.|TRBV12-3/TRBV12-4|TRBD2
CASSFRPSGYTGELFF
TGTGCCAGCAGTTTTCGCCCTAGCGGGTATACCGGGGAGCTGTTTTTT
>TRBJ2-1|many|TRBV6-2/TRBV6-3|.
CASSYRVSSYNEQFF
TGTGCCAGCAGTTACAGGGTTAGCTCCTACAATGAGCAGTTCTTC
>TRBJ2-7|many|TRBV5-1|TRBD1
CASSPAPQGATYEQYF
TGCGCCAGCAGCCCGGCACCACAGGGGGCCACCTACGAGCAGTACTTC
>TRBJ1-5|many|TRBV4-1|.
CASSQEWGGSPQHF
TGCGCCAGCAGCCAAGAATGGGGAGGATCGCCCCAGCATTTT
>TRBJ2-5|many|TRBV12-3/TRBV12-4|.
CASSPTDGKTQYF
TGTGCCAGCAGTCCAACGGACGGCAAGACCCAGTACTTC
>TRBJ2-2|.|TRBV28|TRBD2
CASSPGGPTGELFF
TGTGCCAGCAGCCCGGGAGGGCCTACCGGGGAGCTGTTTTTT
>TRBJ1-4|few|TRBV6-1|.
CASRDSYNEKLFF
TGTGCCAGCAGGGACAGTTATAATGAAAAACTGTTTTTT
>TRBJ1-2|once|TRBV12-3/TRBV12-4|.
CASSFLFASNYGYTF
TGTGCCAGCAGTTTCCTATTTGCCTCTAACTATGGCTACACCTTC
>TRBJ2-2|few|TRBV11-1|.
CASRTPSGLLNTGELFF
TGTGCCAGCAGGACACCTTCAGGTTTATTGAACACCGGGGAGCTGTTTTTT
>TRBJ1-1|many|TRBV6-1|.
CASSPGQSSRAFF
TGTGCCAGCAGCCCAGGACAGTCGAGTCGGGCTTTCTTT
>TRBJ1-3|many|TRBV28|.
CASSSLGTSGNTIYF
TGTGCCAGCAGTTCCCTGGGGACCTCTGGAAACACCATATATTTT
>TRBJ2-5|.|TRBV11-2|TRBD2
CASSKGRSGGLEETQYF
TGTGCCAGCAGCAAGGGCCGGTCGGGAGGCTTGGAGGAGACCCAGTACTTC
>TRBJ2-7|.|TRBV7-8|.
CASSFGARDEQYF
TGTGCCAGCAGCTTCGGGGCGCGGGACGAGCAGTACTTC
>TRBJ2-5|many|TRBV6-5|.
CASSTPPRETQYF
TGTGCCAGCAGTACCCCTCCCCGGGAGACCCAGTACTTC
>TRBJ2-7|.|TRBV12-3/TRBV12-4|TRBD1
CASSFGDRDHEQCF
TGTGCCAGCAGTTTTGGGGACAGGGACCACGAGCAGTGCTTC
>TRBJ2-5|.|TRBV30|.
CAWSSVTGRRTVWQETQYF
TGTGCCTGGAGTTCTGTAACTGGGAGGAGAACAGTATGGCAAGAGACCCAGTACTTC
>TRBJ1-2|many|TRBV28|.
CASSLMNYGYTF
TGTGCCAGCAGTTTGATGAACTATGGCTACACCTTC
>TRBJ1-2|many|TRBV4-1|.
CASSPPSGLSYGYTF
TGCGCCAGCAGCCCCCCTTCTGGGTTGAGCTATGGCTACACCTTC
>TRBJ2-5|.|TRBV18|.
CASSTTNDTGRKTQYF
TGTGCCAGCTCAACGACTAATGATACAGGGAGAAAGACCCAGTACTTC
>TRBJ2-2|many|TRBV5-1|.
CASSLGSDRRWGELFF
TGCGCCAGCAGCTTGGGTTCTGACCGGAGGTGGGGGGAGCTGTTTTTT
>TRBJ2-2|once|TRBV5-1|TRBD2
CASSLDGGGTGELFF
TGCGCCAGCAGCTTGGACGGGGGGGGCACCGGGGAGCTGTTTTTT
>TRBJ2-7|few|TRBV5-1|.
CASSLTGFSSYEQYF
TGCGCCAGCAGCTTGACAGGGTTCAGCTCCTACGAGCAGTACTTC
>TRBJ2-1|.|TRBV19|.
CASKGVRSYNEQFF
TGTGCCAGTAAAGGGGTGAGGTCCTACAATGAGCAGTTCTTC
>TRBJ2-3|many|TRBV6-2/TRBV6-3|TRBD2
CASTLIAGGTTQYF
TGTGCCAGCACTCTAATAGCGGGAGGGACTACGCAGTATTTT
>TRBJ2-7|few|TRBV20-1|TRBD1
CSASPGQGYEQYF
TGCAGTGCTTCCCCGGGACAGGGGTACGAGCAGTACTTC
>TRBJ2-7|.|TRBV18|.
CASSQEQGFAYEQYF
TGTGCCAGCTCGCAAGAACAGGGATTTGCCTACGAGCAGTACTTC
>TRBJ2-5|.|TRBV20-1|.
CSATQPAGGETQYF
TGCAGTGCTACTCAGCCCGCCGGGGGAGAGACCCAGTACTTC